Below are 27 T cell receptor beta chains sequenced from a single sample in a study of CD8 T cells in Susac syndrome. After extraction with the RNeasy kit, about 0.5 to 1 ug of the RNA was reverse transcribed using random hexamers. TCRdb analysed the immunoSEQ multiplex PCR reads with MiXCR anew, one entry per CDR3 protein. The data show about 140,000 distinct CDR3 sequences, around 93% seen once. Sequenced sample: CD4+ T cells from PBMCs. These receptors were obtained from a human donor with Susac syndrome.

V usage is TRBV7-6 and J usage is TRBJ1-3, with unresolved D. The CDR3 has 16 residues. CDR1 is SGHVS and CDR2 is FNYEAQ in the germline V gene. Trimming removed 5 bases from V and 3 bases from J, with 17 bases in between. In DNA form, the CDR3 reads TGTGCCAGCAGCGTCAGTACGGCCTTCGATGGAAACACCATATATTTT. This codes for CASSVSTAFDGNTIYF.

The rearrangement joins TRBV15 to TRBJ2-2, with D possibly TRBD2 on 6 matching bases. With 4 bases removed from V and 7 bases from J, the gap between germline ends came to 13 bases. The CDR3 length is 14 residues. Germline-derived CDR1 and CDR2 are LNHNV and YYDKDF (reference sequence). The CDR3 region is CATSTLREDGELFF. The DNA of the CDR3 is TGTGCCACCAGCACCCTAAGGGAGGACGGGGAGCTGTTTTTT.

The rearrangement uses TRBV18 and TRBJ2-3; no reliable D call. CDR1 is KGHSH, CDR2 LQKENI, per germline. The germline V and J ends were trimmed by 3 bases and 4 bases, with 17 bases remaining between them. The CDR3 runs 16 residues. CDR3 DNA sequence: TGTGCCAGCTCACCCCCTGGCCGAGCCCGCGCAGATACGCAGTATTTT. Translated, it gives CASSPPGRARADTQYF.

This rearrangement joins TRBV30 to TRBJ2-2; no firm D call. CDR3 length equals 13 residues. Germline CDR1 is GTSNPN and CDR2 is SVGIG (reference sequence). Trimming left V 3 bases short and J 6 bases short, with 11 bases between. CDR3 sequence reads: CAWRQSPSGELFF. The CDR3 DNA reads as TGTGCCTGGAGACAGTCTCCCTCCGGGGAGCTGTTTTTT.

This chain uses TRBV9 with TRBJ1-2; D is ambiguous. The CDR3 sequence is 14 residues long. Per germline, CDR1 SGDLS and CDR2 YYNGEE. V dropped 0 bases and J dropped 3 bases, with 9 bases sitting between them. The DNA for the CDR3 is TGTGCCAGCAGCGTAGCAAGTGACCACTATGGCTACACCTTC. Translated: CASSVASDHYGYTF.

The chain uses TRBV20-1 and TRBJ2-7, with 7 bases aligning to TRBD2. The trim removed 6 bases at V and 6 bases at J, leaving 14 bases unmatched. CDR1 and CDR2 (germline): DFQATT, SNEGSKA (reference sequence). CDR3 length: 14 amino acids. In nucleotides, the CDR3 is TGCAGTGCCTACCAAAGACTAGCCTCGCGCGAGCAGTACTTC. The encoded protein is CSAYQRLASREQYF.

This chain links TRBV13 with TRBJ1-1; the D is unclear. Deletions cut 4 bases from V and 3 bases from J, with 12 bases between. Germline loops: CDR1 PRHDT, CDR2 FYEKMQ (reference sequence). The CDR3 has 14 amino acids. This CDR3 reads CASSSLARDTEAFF. The CDR3 nucleotides are TGTGCCAGCAGCTCGTTGGCCCGGGACACTGAAGCTTTCTTT.

The chain recombines TRBV20-1 with TRBJ1-2; D unclear. This CDR3 has 12 amino acids. Germline-derived CDR1 and CDR2 are DFQATT and SNEGSKA (reference sequence). The germline V and J ends were trimmed by 0 bases and 4 bases, with 6 bases remaining between them. The chain's CDR3 is CSARDTIYGYTF. The CDR3 region has the DNA TGCAGTGCTAGAGATACGATCTATGGCTACACCTTC.

V usage is TRBV7-2 and J usage is TRBJ1-2; no definite D call. Between the trimmed V and J ends, which lost 5 bases and 4 bases, there was a span of 17 bases. The CDR3 length is 15 residues. Looked up from germline, CDR1 is SGHTA and CDR2 is FQGNSA. The CDR3 region has the DNA TGTGCCAGCAGCCTGGCGAGGCAGCAGCTCTATGGCTACACCTTC. Its protein product is CASSLARQQLYGYTF.

The chain has TRBV12-3 or TRBV12-4 and TRBJ2-1; no firm D call. The CDR3 length is 14 residues. V lost 3 bases, J lost 6 bases, and 12 bases lay in between. CDR3 amino acids: CASSFHPSRNEQFF. CDR3 DNA: TGTGCCAGCAGTTTTCATCCTTCACGCAATGAGCAGTTCTTC.

The V and J genes are TRBV25-1 and TRBJ1-1, with D perhaps TRBD1 (5 bases). This CDR3 has 12 amino acids. The V end was cut by 7 bases, the J end by 4 bases, with 10 bases between. Germline loops: CDR1 MGHDK, CDR2 SYGVNS. The CDR3 loop reads CASIGASTEAFF. The CDR3 nucleotides are TGTGCCAGCATAGGGGCGTCCACTGAAGCTTTCTTT.

V and J are TRBV28 and TRBJ1-5; the match to TRBD1 covers 8 bases. V was pared by 7 bases and J by 4 bases, with 9 bases of the junction left unmatched. Germline lookup yields CDR1 MDHEN and CDR2 SYDVKM. This CDR3 has 15 amino acids. The DNA for the CDR3 is TGTGCCAGCAATTCCGGGACAGGTCTAAATCAGCCCCAGCATTTT. Translation: CASNSGTGLNQPQHF. The full variable domain, rest sourced from reference TRBV28 and TRBJ1-5, is DVKVTQSSRYLVKRTGEKVFLECVQDMDHENMFWYRQDPGLGLRLIYFSYDVKMKEKGDIPEGYSVSREKKERFSLILESASTNQTSMYLCASNSGTGLNQPQHFGDGTRLSIL.

The V gene is TRBV5-1, the J gene TRBJ1-2; D ambiguous. Germline CDR1 SGHRS, CDR2 YFSETQ. V gave up 0 bases and J gave up 8 bases, with 14 bases separating them. There are 14 residues in the CDR3. This CDR3 is CASSLDLAAGGYTF. In DNA form, the CDR3 reads TGCGCCAGCAGCTTGGATCTAGCCGCGGGAGGCTACACCTTC.

The V gene is TRBV20-1, the J gene TRBJ1-2; 9 bases align to TRBD1. The trim removed 3 bases at V and 4 bases at J, leaving 3 bases unmatched. CDR3 length equals 13 residues. Germline CDR1 and CDR2: DFQATT and SNEGSKA (reference sequence). CDR3 nucleotide sequence: TGCAGTGCTAGGGACAGGGGTCGCTATGGCTACACCTTC. Translated: CSARDRGRYGYTF.

This clonotype appeared a single time. The chain employs TRBV3-1 and TRBJ2-3; the D is unclear. Germline V CDR1 and CDR2: LGHDT, YNNKEL (reference sequence). V lost 1 base and J lost 4, with 6 bases in between. CDR3 length equals 13 residues. The CDR3 coding sequence is TGTGCCAGCAGCCAAGCGGCTGCAGATACGCAGTATTTT. Encoded protein: CASSQAAADTQYF.

This chain connects TRBV29-1 to TRBJ2-3; possible D gene TRBD1, 6 bases. The CDR3 has 11 residues. The germline gives CDR1 SQVTM, CDR2 ANQGSEA. Trimming shortened V by 7 bases and J by 4 bases, and 9 bases separated the two germline ends. This CDR3 is CSGSGADTQYF. The CDR3 coding sequence is TGCAGCGGATCAGGGGCAGATACGCAGTATTTT.

A single count supports this clonotype. The chain has TRBV9 and TRBJ2-5, with 7 bases matching TRBD1. Germline V lookup: CDR1 SGDLS, CDR2 YYNGEE. The CDR3 is made up of 14 amino acids. Trimming took 3 bases from V and 4 from J; bases not matched to a gene: 6. CDR3 bases: TGTGCCAGCAGCGCGAACAGGGGTCGAGAGACCCAGTACTTC. This sequence encodes CASSANRGRETQYF.

The rearrangement uses TRBV23-1 and TRBJ2-1, with 7 positions matching TRBD1. TRBV23-1 belongs to the ORF category, with a function that is uncertain. The CDR3 spans 15 residues. V shed 4 bases and J 0 bases; nucleotides not matched to a gene: 3. CDR3 sequence: CASSPRDSSYNEQFF. The CDR3 nucleotides are TGCGCCAGCAGTCCCCGGGACAGCTCCTACAATGAGCAGTTCTTC.

A few counts support this clonotype. The genes are TRBV12-3 or TRBV12-4 and TRBJ1-2, with 10 bases identical to TRBD1. The V gene end was trimmed by 6 bases and the J gene end by 4 bases; junction bases not matched to a gene: 5. CDR3 length: 14 residues. The DNA for the CDR3 is TGTGCCAGCAGCTTGACAGGGGGCAGCTATGGCTACACCTTC. This codes for CASSLTGGSYGYTF.

The chain is built from TRBV20-1 and TRBJ1-2; 7 nucleotides agree with TRBD1. The CDR3 totals 13 residues. The germline V gene encodes CDR1 DFQATT and CDR2 SNEGSKA (reference sequence). Here the CDR3 DNA reads TGCAGCCCACAGGGGACTAATTCCTATGGCTACACCTTC. It specifies CSPQGTNSYGYTF.

This clonotype was observed a single time. The J gene is TRBJ1-2, the V gene TRBV29-1; tentatively, D is TRBD1 (5 bases). The CDR3 is 17 amino acids. The V and J ends lost 4 bases and 1 base respectively, with 22 bases between them. Looked up from germline, CDR1 is SQVTM and CDR2 is ANQGSEA. CDR3 nucleotide sequence: TGCAGCGTTGCCCTCCTAGGGACGGCTGTGCGTAACTATGGCTACACCTTC. It specifies CSVALLGTAVRNYGYTF.

V gene TRBV12-3 or TRBV12-4 combines with J gene TRBJ1-5, with D possibly TRBD1 on 5 matching bases. V lost 3 bases to trimming and J lost 8 bases, with 14 bases between them. The CDR3 runs to 14 residues. In nucleotides, the CDR3 is TGTGCCAGCAGTTTTGGGCAGGGAGGAAAGCCCCAGCATTTT. Translated: CASSFGQGGKPQHF.

V usage is TRBV5-1 and J usage is TRBJ2-7; D may be TRBD2 (6 bases). V lost 1 base, J lost 6 bases, and 11 bases lay in between. Germline CDR1 SGHRS, CDR2 YFSETQ. The CDR3 has 13 residues. In nucleotides, the CDR3 is TGCGCCAGCAGCTTGCGGGGAGCGGGCGAGCAGTACTTC. It specifies CASSLRGAGEQYF.

The rearrangement uses TRBV5-6 and TRBJ1-2; unclear D gene. The V end was cut by 0 bases, the J end by 2 bases, with 8 bases between. The CDR3 has 14 residues. Germline V gene data show CDR1 as SGHDT and CDR2 as YYEEEE. The CDR3 region is CASSLVGENYGYTF. CDR3 nucleotides: TGTGCCAGCAGCTTGGTCGGTGAGAACTATGGCTACACCTTC.

The chain joins TRBV20-1 to TRBJ1-6; TRBD1 might be the D (5 bases). CDR3 size: 13 residues. Trimming removed 5 bases at V and 6 bases at J, with 11 bases between. Germline V lookup: CDR1 DFQATT, CDR2 SNEGSKA (reference sequence). CDR3 bases: TGCAGTGCTGTCGACAGTTTTAATTCACCCCTCCACTTT. Amino acids: CSAVDSFNSPLHF.

This rearrangement joins TRBV7-2 to TRBJ2-1; unclear D gene. There are 14 residues in the CDR3. CDR1 is SGHTA and CDR2 is FQGNSA in the germline V gene. Between the trimmed V and J ends, which lost 1 base and 4 bases, there was a span of 8 bases. The CDR3 here is CASSLGHLYNEQFF. CDR3 coding DNA: TGTGCCAGCAGCTTAGGCCACCTGTACAATGAGCAGTTCTTC.

The V and J genes are TRBV29-1 and TRBJ2-5; D is undetermined. The CDR3 contains 15 residues. The V and J ends lost 2 bases and 5 bases respectively, with 18 bases between them. The germline V gene has CDR1 SQVTM and CDR2 ANQGSEA. The CDR3 is CSVEPPTSPRETQYF. CDR3 sequence (DNA): TGCAGCGTTGAACCTCCGACCAGCCCCAGGGAGACCCAGTACTTC.